This TCR beta chain came from a study of blood T cell repertoires in COVID-19. About the research overall: Acute and convalescent COVID-19 specimens originated in the United States, Italy and Spain. T cells, B-cell-depleted T cells, or PBMCs provided the cDNA or gDNA that served as material.

The CDR3 is made up of 13 amino acids. Germline V CDR1 and CDR2: SNHLY, FYNNEI. The V end lost 7 bases, the J end lost 3 bases, and 10 bases lay between the germline ends. Authors' analysis steps: Reference gene primer amplification yielded estimated nucleated cell counts. Assay used: immunoSEQ multiplex PCR; TCRdb lists only in-frame clones, some missing. V and J calls and clone size follow that table, whereas D and trimming were derived from the DNA. The sample carries 110,000 or so clones, roughly 88% recorded once. This TCR was recovered from a woman in her seventies who had recovered from COVID-19. The sample taken for sequencing was peripheral blood. The chain is built from TRBV2 and TRBJ1-5, with D hard to call. DNA for the CDR3: TGTGCCAGCAATCGGGATCTCAATCAGCCCCAGCATTTT. Its translation: CASNRDLNQPQHF.